This TCR beta chain was sequenced during a study of T cells in Graves' hyperthyroidism and ophthalmopathy (dated by TCRdb to between 2018 and 2020). In terms of the full investigation: Peripheral blood was sampled at the time of initial diagnosis, prior to any treatment. After sampling, hyperthyroidism patients received methimazole starting at 30 mg daily, and ophthalmopathy patients received high-dose intravenous methylprednisolone. The roughly 90 discovery patients were divided at random into training and test sets in a 7:3 ratio. To identify distinguishing TCR V-J signatures, a discovery cohort of around 100 patients was used, comprising 43 with Graves' ophthalmopathy and under 60 with stable Graves' hyperthyroidism. Prospective prediction of ophthalmopathy was tested in an independent validation cohort of fewer than 20 hyperthyroidism patients and approximately 17 patients who later progressed to ophthalmopathy. According to the paper, TCR Vbeta CDR3 sequencing was carried out on 135 peripheral blood samples, which came from some 41 ophthalmopathy, approximately 78 hyperthyroidism and approximately 17 progressor patients. In about six Graves' hyperthyroidism patients, the study also compared T-cell repertoires from thyroid tissue with T-cell repertoires from blood.

As encoded in the germline V gene, CDR1 is MDHEN while CDR2 is SYDVKM. V is pruned by 4 bases and J by 2 bases, leaving 22 bases of the junction without a gene match. Counted from cysteine to phenylalanine, this CDR3 has 22 amino acids. Only the CDR3 region is kept as DNA, spanning 66 bases read in frame from base 1. Stable Graves' hyperthyroidism was defined as the absence of progression to ophthalmopathy over 18 months of follow-up. Hyperthyroidism patients were newly diagnosed, had a disease duration of under 2 months, and were aged 18 to 65 years. Patients with uncontrolled infections, other autoimmune diseases, pregnancy or lactation were excluded. Diagnoses were established on the basis of clinical symptoms, serum thyroxine and TRAb, thyroid ultrasound, and orbital computed tomography. PBMCs were separated from 8 to 10 ml of fresh peripheral blood using Ficoll-Paque density gradient centrifugation. Total RNA was extracted with Trizol reagent, and quality was checked on an Agilent 2100 Bioanalyzer.

Study-level results and caveats: No statistical method was used to set the sample size in advance, and investigators knew the group allocation. Ophthalmopathy was separated from stable hyperthyroidism by a 13 V-J signature model, with over 85% sensitivity and about 84% specificity obtained in cross-validation and 80%/75% obtained in testing. In validation, progression to ophthalmopathy was predicted by the model with more than 65% sensitivity and roughly 72% specificity, a median of approximately 6.5 months before onset. Blood samples also contained most of the expanded thyroid clonotypes (frequency above 0.001), which suggests that blood repertoires may reflect thyroid immune responses.

Amplification of TCR beta CDR3 regions was carried out from RNA transcripts. For the first round of RT-PCR on the TCR CDR3, the HTBI primer set was used together with the Qiagen OneStep RT-PCR kit. Libraries were constructed in a second round of multiplex PCR, after which size selection and purification were carried out. Paired-end sequencing of the libraries was performed with 100 bp reads on an Illumina HiSeq2000. Under the source paper's analysis protocol: SOAPnuke was used to process the raw data, with reads discarded if the reads contained adapters or uncalled bases, had a mean Phred below 15, or lacked an exact constant-primer or identifier match. High-quality paired reads were merged with COPE v1.2.5, and unique nucleotide sequences were defined as clonotypes. MiTCR v1.1 was used to align clonotypes to the IMGT TRBV, TRBD and TRBJ reference segments. Analysis was restricted to V-J combinations with a frequency above 0.0001, which covered roughly 99% of repertoires. A TCS score was defined as the ratio of F50 (clonal expansion) to E x V (chaos), with BLOSUM62-based TCRdist applied between CDR3 peptides within each V-J. Welch's t-statistics and random forest reduced some 510 V-J features to around 14, which were used in a naive Bayes classifier (R e1071). TCRdb applied fastp at Q25 and MiXCR to the public reads, then kept only in-frame beta chains. A single entry per CDR3 protein holds the most common genes and DNA from its merged rows. TCRdb's processing, not the authors', yielded these V and J calls. The sample has roughly 380,000 distinct CDR3 sequences on record, 12% to 15% of them singletons. The ten largest clones take up about 4.9% of the sample.

The table lists this clonotype with a few counts. This receptor's antigen is unknown. The sample holds no much larger clone one base away, and base qualities are not on file. The chain links TRBV28 with TRBJ2-3, and TRBD2 aligns with 12 junction nucleotides. Sample: blood. The receptor was derived from a woman aged 18 to 35 with Graves' hyperthyroidism. Here the CDR3 is given as CASSSFPEGLAGGRQNTDTQYF. The sequenced DNA is TGTGCCAGCAGTTCCTTCCCGGAAGGGCTAGCGGGAGGGCGGCAAAACACAGATACGCAGTATTTT.